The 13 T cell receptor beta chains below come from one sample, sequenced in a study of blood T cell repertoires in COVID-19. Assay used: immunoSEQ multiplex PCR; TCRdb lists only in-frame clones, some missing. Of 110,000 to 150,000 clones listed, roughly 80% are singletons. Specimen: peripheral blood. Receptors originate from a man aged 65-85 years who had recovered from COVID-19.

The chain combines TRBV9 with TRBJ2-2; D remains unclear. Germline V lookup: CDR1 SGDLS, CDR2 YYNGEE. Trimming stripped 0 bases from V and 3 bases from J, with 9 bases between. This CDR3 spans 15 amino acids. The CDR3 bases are TGTGCCAGCAGCGTAGGGCAATCTTACACCGGGGAGCTGTTTTTT. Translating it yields CASSVGQSYTGELFF. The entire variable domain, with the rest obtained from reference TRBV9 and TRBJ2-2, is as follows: DSGVTQTPKHLITATGQRVTLRCSPRSGDLSVYWYQQSLDQGLQFLIQYYNGEERAKGNILERFSAQQFPDLHSELNLSSLELGDSALYFCASSVGQSYTGELFFGEGSRLTVL.

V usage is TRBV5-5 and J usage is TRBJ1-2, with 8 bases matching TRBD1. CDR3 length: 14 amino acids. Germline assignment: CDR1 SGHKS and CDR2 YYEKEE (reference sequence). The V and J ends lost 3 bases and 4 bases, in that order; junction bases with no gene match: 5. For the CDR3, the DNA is TGTGCCAGCAGCTCAAATACAGGGGGCTATGGCTACACCTTC. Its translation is CASSSNTGGYGYTF.

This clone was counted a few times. In DNA, the CDR3 is TGCGCCAGCAGTCAATATAACACCGTGATAAACAATGAGCAGTTCTTC. It translates to CASSQYNTVINNEQFF. The V gene is TRBV23-1, the J gene TRBJ2-1, with unresolved D. TRBV23-1 is classed as an ORF, of uncertain function. The V and J ends lost 1 base and 5 bases respectively, with 15 bases between them. The CDR3 length is 16 residues.

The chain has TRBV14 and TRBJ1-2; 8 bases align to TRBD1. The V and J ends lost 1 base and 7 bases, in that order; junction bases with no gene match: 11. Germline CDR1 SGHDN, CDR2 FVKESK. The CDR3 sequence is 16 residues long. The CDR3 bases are TGTGCCAGCAGCCAAGGGACAGGGAGATATTACATTGGCTACACCTTC. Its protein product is CASSQGTGRYYIGYTF.

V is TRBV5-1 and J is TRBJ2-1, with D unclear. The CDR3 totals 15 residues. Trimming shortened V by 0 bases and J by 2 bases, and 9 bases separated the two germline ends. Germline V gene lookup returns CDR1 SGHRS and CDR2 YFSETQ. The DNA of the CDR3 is TGCGCCAGCAGCTTGGCCGACTCCCCCTACAATGAGCAGTTCTTC. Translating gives CASSLADSPYNEQFF.

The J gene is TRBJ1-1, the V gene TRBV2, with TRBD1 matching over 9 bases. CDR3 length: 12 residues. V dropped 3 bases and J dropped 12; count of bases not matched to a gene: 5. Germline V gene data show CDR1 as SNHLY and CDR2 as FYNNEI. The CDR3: CASSEGTGTTFF. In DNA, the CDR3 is TGTGCCAGCAGTGAGGGGACAGGGACAACTTTCTTT.

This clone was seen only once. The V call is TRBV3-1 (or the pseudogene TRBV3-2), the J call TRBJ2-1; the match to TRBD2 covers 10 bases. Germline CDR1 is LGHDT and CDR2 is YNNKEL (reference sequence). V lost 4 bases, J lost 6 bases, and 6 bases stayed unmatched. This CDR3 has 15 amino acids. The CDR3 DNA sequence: TGTGCCAGCAGCCTTAGCGGGAGGATTTTCAATGAGCAGTTCTTC. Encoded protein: CASSLSGRIFNEQFF.

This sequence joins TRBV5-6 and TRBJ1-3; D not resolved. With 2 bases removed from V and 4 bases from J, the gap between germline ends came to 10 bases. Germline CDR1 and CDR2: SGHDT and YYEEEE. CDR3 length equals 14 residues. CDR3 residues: CASSLTAAGNTIYF. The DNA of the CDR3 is TGTGCCAGCAGCTTAACAGCGGCGGGAAACACCATATATTTT.

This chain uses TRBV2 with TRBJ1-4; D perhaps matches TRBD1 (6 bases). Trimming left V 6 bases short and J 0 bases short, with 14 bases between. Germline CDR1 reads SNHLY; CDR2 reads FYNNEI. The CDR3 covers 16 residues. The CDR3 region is CASSPTDRTTNEKLFF. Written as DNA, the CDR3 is TGTGCCAGCAGCCCAACCGACAGGACAACTAATGAAAAACTGTTTTTT.

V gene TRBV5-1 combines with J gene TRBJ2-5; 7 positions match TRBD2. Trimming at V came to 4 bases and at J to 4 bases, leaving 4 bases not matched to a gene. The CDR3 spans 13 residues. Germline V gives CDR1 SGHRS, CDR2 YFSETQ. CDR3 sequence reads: CASSVGLGETQYF. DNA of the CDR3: TGCGCCAGCAGCGTCGGACTAGGAGAGACCCAGTACTTC.

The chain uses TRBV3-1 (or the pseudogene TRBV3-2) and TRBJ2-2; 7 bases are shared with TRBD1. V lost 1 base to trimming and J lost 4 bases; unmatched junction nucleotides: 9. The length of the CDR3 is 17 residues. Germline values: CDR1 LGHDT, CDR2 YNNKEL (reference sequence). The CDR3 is CASSQGTPGGSTGELFF. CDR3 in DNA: TGTGCCAGCAGCCAAGGAACGCCAGGGGGAAGCACCGGGGAGCTGTTTTTT.

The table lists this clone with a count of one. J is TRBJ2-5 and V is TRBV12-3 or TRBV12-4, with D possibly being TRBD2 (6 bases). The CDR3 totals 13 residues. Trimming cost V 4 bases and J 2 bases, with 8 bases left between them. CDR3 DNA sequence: TGTGCCAGCAGTTGGGACTGGCAAGAGACCCAGTACTTC. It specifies CASSWDWQETQYF.

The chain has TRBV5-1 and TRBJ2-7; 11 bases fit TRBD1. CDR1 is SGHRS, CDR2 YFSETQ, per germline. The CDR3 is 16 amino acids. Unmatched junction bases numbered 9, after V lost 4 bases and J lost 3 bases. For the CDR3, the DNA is TGCGCCAGCAGCCCTCTAGGGACAGGGGGTAACTACGAGCAGTACTTC. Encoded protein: CASSPLGTGGNYEQYF.